This entry describes one TCR beta chain. Trimming took 0 bases from V and 1 from J; bases not matched to a gene: 5. Germline V gene lookup returns CDR1 SGHRS and CDR2 YFSETQ. The CDR3 length is 16 residues. Profiling relied on immunoSEQ multiplex PCR, and the TCRdb table lists in-frame clones only, not all of them. The data hold 60,000 to 75,000 clones, with roughly nine tenths observed a single time. This entry is derived from a study of control samples from healthy donors and cancer patients. The sequenced sample was PBMCs. This TCR derives from a man aged 60 to 69 with colorectal cancer. The chain is built from TRBV5-1 and TRBJ2-3, with 7 positions matching TRBD1. The CDR3 reads CASSLDGTVRTDTQYF. CDR3 DNA: TGCGCCAGCAGCTTGGACGGGACAGTCCGCACAGATACGCAGTATTTT.